This TCR beta chain was recorded in a study of CD8+ T cells in alopecia areata. The treatment: oral pan-JAK inhibitor, 5-10 mg twice daily. This clone was counted only a few times. The CDR3 is made up of 15 amino acids. The ends were cut back, 1 base at V and 5 bases at J, with 14 bases in the middle. The germline CDR1 and CDR2 sequences are MDHEN and SYDVKM. Sequencing relied on a cDNA template that was reverse transcribed from extracted RNA. Sequencing used immunoSEQ multiplex PCR; TCRdb keeps in-frame clones, though not all of them. Here the sample spans under 350,000 clones, 58% being singletons. The sequence was collected from a human donor with alopecia areata. This material consisted of CD4+ T cells sorted from blood, taken at week 24, from a patient treated with tofacitinib. This rearrangement joins TRBV28 to TRBJ2-5; D is perhaps TRBD2 (6 bases). This CDR3 reads CASSLFRGKGETQYF. The CDR3 DNA reads TGTGCCAGCAGTTTATTTCGGGGGAAAGGCGAGACCCAGTACTTC.